This T cell receptor (beta chain) derives from a study of T cell repertoires in cytomegalovirus infection. Study-level information: An indication of both CMV infection and matching HLA type came from public TCR beta signatures.

The germline V gene has CDR1 LNHNV and CDR2 YYDKDF (reference sequence). V dropped 0 bases and J dropped 5 bases, with 8 bases sitting between them. CDR3 size: 13 residues. On this clonotype: Its antigen remains unidentified.

TCRdb reprocessed the reads with MiXCR, giving one entry per CDR3 protein. The sample yields about 490,000 distinct CDR3 sequences, more than 15% seen once. Notes on the study in general: Ex vivo responses were dominated by HLA-C-restricted CMV-specific TCR beta clonotypes. Adding up the frequency of public TCR beta families identified people who carried CMV plus the relevant HLA.

This TCR derives from a human donor in good health (CMV status not recorded). Some clones in this sample may be carry-over from other donors' samples. Material: CD8+ T cells from PBMCs. The chain uses TRBV15 and TRBJ2-7; the D is unclear. The CDR3 DNA follows: TGTGCCACCAGCAGAGAGCTTAGAAACGAGCAGTACTTC. This codes for CATSRELRNEQYF.